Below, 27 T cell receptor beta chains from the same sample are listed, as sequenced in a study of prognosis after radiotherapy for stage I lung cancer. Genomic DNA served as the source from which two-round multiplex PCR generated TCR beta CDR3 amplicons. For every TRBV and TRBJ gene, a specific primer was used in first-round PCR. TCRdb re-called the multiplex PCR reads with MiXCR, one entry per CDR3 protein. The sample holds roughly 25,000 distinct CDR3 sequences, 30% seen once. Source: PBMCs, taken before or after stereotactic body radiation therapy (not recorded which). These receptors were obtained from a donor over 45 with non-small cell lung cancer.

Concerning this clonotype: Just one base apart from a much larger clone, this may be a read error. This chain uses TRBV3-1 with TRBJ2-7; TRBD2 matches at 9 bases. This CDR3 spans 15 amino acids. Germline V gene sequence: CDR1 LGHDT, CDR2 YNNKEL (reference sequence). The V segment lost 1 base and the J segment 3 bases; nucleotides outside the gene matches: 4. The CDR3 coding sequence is TGTGCCAGCAGCCAAGGGTCAGCGGGAGGCTACGAGCAGTACTTC. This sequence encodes CASSQGSAGGYEQYF.

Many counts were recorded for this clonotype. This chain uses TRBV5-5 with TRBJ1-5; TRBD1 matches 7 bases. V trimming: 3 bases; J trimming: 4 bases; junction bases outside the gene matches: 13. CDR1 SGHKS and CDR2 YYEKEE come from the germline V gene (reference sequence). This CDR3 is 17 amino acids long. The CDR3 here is CASSSIPDRVGNQPQHF. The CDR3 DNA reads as TGTGCCAGCAGCTCCATCCCTGACAGGGTCGGTAATCAGCCCCAGCATTTT.

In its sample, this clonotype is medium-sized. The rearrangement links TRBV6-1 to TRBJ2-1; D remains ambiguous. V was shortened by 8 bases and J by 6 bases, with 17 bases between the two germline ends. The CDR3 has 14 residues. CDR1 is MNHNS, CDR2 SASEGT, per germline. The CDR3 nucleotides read TGTGCCAGCGGGGAATCTAAATTTGGCAATGAGCAGTTCTTC. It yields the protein CASGESKFGNEQFF.

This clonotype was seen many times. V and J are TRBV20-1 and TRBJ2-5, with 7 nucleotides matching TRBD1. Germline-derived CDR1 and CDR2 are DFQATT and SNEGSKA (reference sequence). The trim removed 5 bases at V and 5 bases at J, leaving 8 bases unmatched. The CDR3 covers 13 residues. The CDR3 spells CSAPGTDGETQYF. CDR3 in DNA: TGCAGTGCTCCTGGGACAGACGGTGAGACCCAGTACTTC.

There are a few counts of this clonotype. The CDR3 DNA reads as TGTGCCAGCAGTTACAGGGGGCGCACCGGGGAGCTGTTTTTT. Translating gives CASSYRGRTGELFF. The gene calls are TRBV6-5 and TRBJ2-2, with 7 bases fitting TRBD1. V shed 2 bases and J 4 bases; nucleotides not matched to a gene: 1. This CDR3 contains 14 residues. The V gene's germline CDR1 is MNHEY and CDR2 SVGAGI.

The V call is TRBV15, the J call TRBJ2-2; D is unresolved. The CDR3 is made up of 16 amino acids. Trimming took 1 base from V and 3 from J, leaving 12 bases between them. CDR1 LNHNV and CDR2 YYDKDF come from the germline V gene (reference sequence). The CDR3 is CATSRAGRTYTGELFF. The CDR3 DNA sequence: TGTGCCACCAGCAGAGCGGGCAGAACGTACACCGGGGAGCTGTTTTTT.

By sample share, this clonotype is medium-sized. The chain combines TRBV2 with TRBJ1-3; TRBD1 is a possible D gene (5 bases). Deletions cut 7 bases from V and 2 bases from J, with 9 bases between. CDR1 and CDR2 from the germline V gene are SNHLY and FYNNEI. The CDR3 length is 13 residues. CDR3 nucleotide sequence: TGTGCCAGCATAAGGGACGCTGGAAACACCATATATTTT. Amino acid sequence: CASIRDAGNTIYF.

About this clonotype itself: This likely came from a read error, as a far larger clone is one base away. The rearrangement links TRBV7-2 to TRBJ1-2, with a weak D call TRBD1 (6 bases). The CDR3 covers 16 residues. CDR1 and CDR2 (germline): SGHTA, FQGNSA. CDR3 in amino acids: CANSLLSGVRAYGYTF. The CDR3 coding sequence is TGTGCCAACAGCTTACTCTCAGGGGTTAGGGCCTATGGCTACACCTTC. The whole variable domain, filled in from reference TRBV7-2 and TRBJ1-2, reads GAGVSQSPSNKVTEKGKDVELRCDPISGHTALYWYRQSLGQGLEFLIYFQGNSAPDKSGLPSDRFSAERTGGSVSTLTIQRTQQEDSAVYLCANSLLSGVRAYGYTFGSGTRLTVV.

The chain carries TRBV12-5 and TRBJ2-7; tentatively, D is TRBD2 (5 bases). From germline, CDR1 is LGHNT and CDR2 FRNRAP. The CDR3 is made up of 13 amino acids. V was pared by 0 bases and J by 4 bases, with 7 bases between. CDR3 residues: CASGLVRGYEQYF. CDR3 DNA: TGTGCTAGTGGTTTGGTTCGGGGTTACGAGCAGTACTTC.

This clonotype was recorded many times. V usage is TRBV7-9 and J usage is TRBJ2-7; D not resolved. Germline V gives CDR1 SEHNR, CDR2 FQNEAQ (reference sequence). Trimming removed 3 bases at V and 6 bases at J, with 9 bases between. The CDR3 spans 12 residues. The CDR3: CASSFNLVEQYF. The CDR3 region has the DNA TGTGCCAGCAGCTTTAATCTCGTCGAGCAGTACTTC.

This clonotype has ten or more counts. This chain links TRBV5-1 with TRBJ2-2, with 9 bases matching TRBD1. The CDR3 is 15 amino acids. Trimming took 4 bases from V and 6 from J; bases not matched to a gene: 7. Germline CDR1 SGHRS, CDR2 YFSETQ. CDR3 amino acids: CASSVRTGEAGELFF. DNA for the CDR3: TGCGCCAGCAGCGTCCGGACAGGGGAAGCCGGGGAGCTGTTTTTT.

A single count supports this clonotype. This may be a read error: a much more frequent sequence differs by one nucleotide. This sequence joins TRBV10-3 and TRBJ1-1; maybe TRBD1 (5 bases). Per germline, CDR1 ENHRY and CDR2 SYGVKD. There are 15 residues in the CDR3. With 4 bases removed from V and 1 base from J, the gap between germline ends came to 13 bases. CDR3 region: CAISAPRVANTEAFF. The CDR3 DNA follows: TGTGCCATCAGTGCCCCCAGGGTCGCGAACACTGAAGCTTTCTTT.

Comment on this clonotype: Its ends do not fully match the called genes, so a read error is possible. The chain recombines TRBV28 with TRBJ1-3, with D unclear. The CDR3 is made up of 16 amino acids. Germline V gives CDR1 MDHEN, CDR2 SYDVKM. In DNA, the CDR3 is TGTGCCAGCAGTTTATTGTCGGAAGTCTCTGTAAACACCATATATTTT. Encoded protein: CASSLLSEVSVNTIYF.

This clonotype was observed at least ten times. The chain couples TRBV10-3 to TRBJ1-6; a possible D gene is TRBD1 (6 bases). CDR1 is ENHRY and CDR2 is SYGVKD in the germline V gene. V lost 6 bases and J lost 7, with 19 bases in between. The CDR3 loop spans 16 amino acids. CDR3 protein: CAIRRTARDLNSPLHF. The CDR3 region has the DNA TGTGCCATCAGACGGACAGCCCGCGACCTCAATTCACCCCTCCACTTT.

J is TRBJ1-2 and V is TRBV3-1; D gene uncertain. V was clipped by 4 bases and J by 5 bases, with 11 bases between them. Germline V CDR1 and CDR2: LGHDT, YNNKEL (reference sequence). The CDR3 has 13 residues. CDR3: CASSPLRDYGYTF. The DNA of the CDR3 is TGTGCCAGCAGCCCTCTTAGGGATTATGGCTACACCTTC.

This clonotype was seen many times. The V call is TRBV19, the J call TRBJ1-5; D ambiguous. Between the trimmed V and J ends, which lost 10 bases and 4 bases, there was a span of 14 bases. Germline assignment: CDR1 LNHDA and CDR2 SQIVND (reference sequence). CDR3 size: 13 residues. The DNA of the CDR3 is TGTGCCACAGCACTCCGCACGAATCAGCCCCAGCATTTT. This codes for CATALRTNQPQHF.

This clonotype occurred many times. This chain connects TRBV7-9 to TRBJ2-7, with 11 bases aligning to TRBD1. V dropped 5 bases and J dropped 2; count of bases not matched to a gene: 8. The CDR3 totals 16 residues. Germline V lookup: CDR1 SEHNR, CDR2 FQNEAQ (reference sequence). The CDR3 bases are TGTGCCAGCAGCCCGGGACAGGGGGGCCCCCCCTACGAGCAGTACTTC. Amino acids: CASSPGQGGPPYEQYF.

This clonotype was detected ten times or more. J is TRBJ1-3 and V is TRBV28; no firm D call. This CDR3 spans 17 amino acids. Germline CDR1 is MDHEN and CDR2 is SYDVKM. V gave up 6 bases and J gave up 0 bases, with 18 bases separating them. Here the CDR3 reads CASSPPREAGSGNTIYF. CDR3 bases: TGTGCCAGCAGCCCCCCCCGTGAGGCAGGCTCTGGAAACACCATATATTTT.

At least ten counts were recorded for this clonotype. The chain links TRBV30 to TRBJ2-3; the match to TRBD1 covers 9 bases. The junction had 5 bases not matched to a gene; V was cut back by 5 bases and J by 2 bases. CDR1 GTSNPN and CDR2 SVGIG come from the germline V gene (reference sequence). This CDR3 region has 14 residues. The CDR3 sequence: CAWLDRGNTDTQYF. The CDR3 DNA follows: TGTGCCTGGCTGGACAGGGGCAACACAGATACGCAGTATTTT.

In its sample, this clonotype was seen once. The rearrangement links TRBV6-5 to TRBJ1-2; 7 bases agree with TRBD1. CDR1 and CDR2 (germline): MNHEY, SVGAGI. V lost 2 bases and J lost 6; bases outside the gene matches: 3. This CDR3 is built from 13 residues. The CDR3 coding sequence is TGTGCCAGCAGTTACAGGGGGCGAGATGGCTACACCTTC. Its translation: CASSYRGRDGYTF.

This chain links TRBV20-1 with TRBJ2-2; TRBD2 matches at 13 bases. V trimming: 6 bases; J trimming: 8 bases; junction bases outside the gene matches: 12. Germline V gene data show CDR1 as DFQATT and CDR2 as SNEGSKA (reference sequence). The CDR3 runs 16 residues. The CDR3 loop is CSASLDSTSGRGELFF. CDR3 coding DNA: TGCAGTGCAAGTCTCGATTCGACTAGCGGGAGGGGGGAGCTGTTTTTT.

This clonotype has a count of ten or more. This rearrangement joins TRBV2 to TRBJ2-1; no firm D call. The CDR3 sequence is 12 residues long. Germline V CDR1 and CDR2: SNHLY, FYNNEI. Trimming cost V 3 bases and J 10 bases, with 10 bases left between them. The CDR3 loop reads CASSDISVEQFF. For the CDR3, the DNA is TGTGCCAGCAGTGACATTTCCGTGGAGCAGTTCTTC.

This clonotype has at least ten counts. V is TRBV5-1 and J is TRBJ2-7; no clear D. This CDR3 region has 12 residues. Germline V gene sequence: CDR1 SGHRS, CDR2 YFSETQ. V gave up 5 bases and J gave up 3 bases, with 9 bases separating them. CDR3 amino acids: CASRFTNYEQYF. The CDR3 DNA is TGCGCCAGCAGGTTTACGAACTACGAGCAGTACTTC.

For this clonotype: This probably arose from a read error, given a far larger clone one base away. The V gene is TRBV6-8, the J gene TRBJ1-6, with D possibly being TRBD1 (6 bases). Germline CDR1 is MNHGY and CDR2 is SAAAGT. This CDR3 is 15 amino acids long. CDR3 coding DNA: TGTGCCAGCAGTTACACTAGGGGGGGAAATTCACCCCTCAACTTT. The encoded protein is CASSYTRGGNSPLNF.

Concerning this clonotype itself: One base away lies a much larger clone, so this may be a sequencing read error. The CDR3 bases are TGTGTCAGCAACCGGGGACAGGACTACGAGCAGTACTTC. Amino acids: CVSNRGQDYEQYF. The genes are TRBV6-2 or TRBV6-3 and TRBJ2-7, with TRBD1 matching 8 bases. The CDR3 covers 13 residues. Germline V gene data show CDR1 as MNHEY and CDR2 as SVGEGT.

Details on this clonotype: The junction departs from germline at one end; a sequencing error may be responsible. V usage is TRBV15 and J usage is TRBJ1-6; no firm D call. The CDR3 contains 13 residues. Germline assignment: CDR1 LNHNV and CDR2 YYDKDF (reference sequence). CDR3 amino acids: CATIRDQYSPLHF. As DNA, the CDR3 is TGTGCCACCATCAGAGATCAGTATTCACCCCTCCACTTT.

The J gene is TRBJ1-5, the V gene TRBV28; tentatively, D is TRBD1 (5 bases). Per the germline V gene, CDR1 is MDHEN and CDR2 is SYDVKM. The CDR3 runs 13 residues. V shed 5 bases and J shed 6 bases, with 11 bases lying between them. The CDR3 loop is CASSVRVFQPQHF. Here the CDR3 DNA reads TGTGCCAGCAGTGTCAGGGTTTTTCAGCCCCAGCATTTT.